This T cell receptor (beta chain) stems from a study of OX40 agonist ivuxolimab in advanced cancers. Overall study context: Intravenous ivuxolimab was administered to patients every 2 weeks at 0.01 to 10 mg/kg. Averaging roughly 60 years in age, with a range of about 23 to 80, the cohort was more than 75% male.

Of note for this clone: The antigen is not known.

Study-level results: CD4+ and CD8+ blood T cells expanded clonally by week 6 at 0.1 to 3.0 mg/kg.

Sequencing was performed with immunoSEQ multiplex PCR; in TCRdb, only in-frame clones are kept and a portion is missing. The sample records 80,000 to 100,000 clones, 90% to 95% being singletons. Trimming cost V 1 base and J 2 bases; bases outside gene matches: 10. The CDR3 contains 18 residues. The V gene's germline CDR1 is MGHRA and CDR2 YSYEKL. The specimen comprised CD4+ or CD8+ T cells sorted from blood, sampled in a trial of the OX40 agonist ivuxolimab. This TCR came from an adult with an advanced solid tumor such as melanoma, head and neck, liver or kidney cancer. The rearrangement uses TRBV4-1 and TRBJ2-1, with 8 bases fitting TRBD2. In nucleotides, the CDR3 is TGCGCCAGCAGCCAAGTTCGTTCTCGGGGGGGAGCCTACAATGAGCAGTTCTTC. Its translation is CASSQVRSRGGAYNEQFF.